This entry describes one TCR beta chain. The antigen is undetermined. This sample includes further DNA sequences coding for the same CDR3. The sequenced template was cDNA made from the entire isolated RNA. TCRdb keeps only in-frame clones here, not all; method: immunoSEQ multiplex PCR. Of about 900,000 clones listed, roughly a sixth were seen once; the top ten hold around 0.02%. The germline V gene has CDR1 MDHEN and CDR2 SYDVKM. V lost 6 bases and J 0 bases, leaving 9 bases between the germline ends. This CDR3 has 15 amino acids. The data derive from a study of beta chain features in type 1 diabetes. Study findings and constraints: Shortening that was moderate but significant affected the TCRB CDR3s of Type 1 diabetes patients in all four CD4+ subsets.

Over 95% purity was reached by all sorted populations. This sequence joins TRBV28 and TRBJ2-6; the D gene is possibly TRBD2 (6 bases). Sequences were obtained from naive CD4+ T cells from blood. The source is a woman aged 18 to 35 in good health. CDR3 amino acids: CASSSGSSGANVLTF. CDR3 in DNA: TGTGCCAGCAGCTCCGGGAGCTCTGGGGCCAACGTCCTGACTTTC.